The clone carrying this T cell receptor (beta chain) was observed many times. Its antigen is not identified. Study-level results: Greatest tumor Treg TCR overlap was with tumor naive CD4+ cells. In terms of TCR gene usage, tumor memory CD4+ T cells clustered together with blood and lymph node memory CD4+ cells, as well as with lymph node naive CD4+ cells.

Tregs were sorted as CD4+CD25+CD127-/low cells. Constant-region reverse primers amplified full-length variable regions, followed by semi-nested Nested Universal Primer A PCR. TCRdb itself ran the 5' RACE reads through MiXCR, one entry per CDR3 protein. The repertoire holds 50,000 to 65,000 distinct CDR3 sequences, with less than 25% as singletons. CDR3 size: 19 residues. In germline, CDR1 is SGHNT, CDR2 YYREEE (reference sequence). The V and J ends lost 4 bases and 0 bases, in that order; junction bases with no gene match: 15. The genes are TRBV5-4 and TRBJ2-1; the match to TRBD2 covers 8 bases. Sequencing was performed on tumor-infiltrating Tregs sorted from the breast tumor. The TCR sequence derives from a female donor with breast cancer. CDR3 residues: CASSDTALGLGSSYNEQFF. The CDR3 region has the DNA TGTGCCAGCAGCGACACGGCATTGGGACTAGGGAGCTCCTACAATGAGCAGTTCTTC.